The 7 T cell receptor beta chains presented below share a single source sample, sequenced in a study of blood T cell repertoires in COVID-19 (dated by TCRdb to the early 2020s). Library creation used the immunoSEQ multiplex PCR assay. The source is immuneACCESS, and TCRdb retained only in-frame sequences with V and J called. Part of the clones is not carried over; for the studies checked, unresolved V genes explain less than half of this, and the remainder is unexplained. The sample table shows 300,000 to 450,000 clones, and 87% are seen once. About 10% of the sample belongs to the ten largest clones. Sequenced: peripheral blood. These receptors originate from a woman aged 25 to 39 with COVID-19, enrolled during active disease.

J is TRBJ2-5 and V is TRBV5-1; a possible D gene is TRBD1 (6 bases). Germline CDR1 and CDR2: SGHRS and YFSETQ. The V gene lost 4 bases and the J gene lost 5 bases, with 15 bases spanning the gap. The CDR3 is 14 amino acids. As DNA, the CDR3 is TGCGCCAGCAGCCCTACAGGGTTCTTGGAGACCCAGTACTTC. This sequence encodes CASSPTGFLETQYF.

The CDR3 here is CASLSAEVHTGELFF. The CDR3 coding sequence is TGTGCCAGCTTGAGTGCGGAGGTTCACACCGGGGAGCTGTTTTTT. The rearrangement links TRBV28 to TRBJ2-2; D perhaps matches TRBD2 (5 bases). This CDR3 contains 15 residues. Trimming stripped 8 bases from V and 3 bases from J, with 16 bases between. The germline CDR1 and CDR2 sequences are MDHEN and SYDVKM.

The V gene is TRBV5-6, the J gene TRBJ2-3; D is perhaps TRBD2 (6 bases). The germline gives CDR1 SGHDT, CDR2 YYEEEE. V lost 2 bases and J lost 2, with 12 bases in between. The length of the CDR3 is 15 residues. CDR3 region: CASSLIPGATDTQYF. The DNA for the CDR3 is TGTGCCAGCAGCTTAATACCGGGAGCCACAGATACGCAGTATTTT.

The V call is TRBV5-1, the J call TRBJ2-2; TRBD1 agrees at 9 bases. Germline trimming cut 6 bases from V and 7 bases from J; bases unmatched to any gene: 10. CDR3 length equals 15 residues. Per the germline V gene, CDR1 is SGHRS and CDR2 is YFSETQ. This CDR3 is CASTHGDRDFGELFF. Here the CDR3 DNA reads TGCGCCAGCACGCACGGGGACAGGGATTTCGGGGAGCTGTTTTTT.

The chain couples TRBV11-1 to TRBJ2-1, with unresolved D. Germline V gene sequence: CDR1 SGHAT, CDR2 FQDESV (reference sequence). This CDR3 is built from 12 residues. Trimming took 2 bases from V and 7 from J, leaving 6 bases between them. The CDR3 reads CASSLYSNEQFF. CDR3 in DNA: TGTGCCAGCAGCTTATACTCGAATGAGCAGTTCTTC.

This chain joins TRBV6-5 and TRBJ1-3, with 7 positions matching TRBD1. Looked up from germline, CDR1 is MNHEY and CDR2 is SVGAGI. The ends lost 6 bases at V and 7 bases at J; junction bases unmatched: 9. The CDR3 loop spans 14 amino acids. Here the CDR3 DNA reads TGTGCCAGCAGGGAGGGACAGATTAGGAACACCATATATTTT. Its translation is CASREGQIRNTIYF.

The chain is built from TRBV5-6 and TRBJ2-5; TRBD2 agrees at 10 bases. Germline V gene sequence: CDR1 SGHDT, CDR2 YYEEEE. The CDR3 is 14 amino acids. V gave up 5 bases and J gave up 3 bases; unmatched junction bases: 4. CDR3 DNA: TGTGCCAGCAGGTCCGGACTAGCGGAAGAGACCCAGTACTTC. This sequence encodes CASRSGLAEETQYF.